The present T cell receptor (beta chain) was sequenced within a study of blood T cells in healthy people across ages. Samples each yielded at least 5 micrograms of total RNA. For the second PCR, which ran for roughly 7 to 11 cycles, a sample-barcoded 5' primer and a J-beta primer mix were used. A template-switch adaptor with 12 random nucleotides tagged each cDNA molecule. TCRdb ran MiXCR on the 5' RACE reads and lists one entry per CDR3 protein. The table lists 600,000 or so distinct CDR3 sequences, about 30% of them singletons, with roughly 14% in the top ten. This clonotype occurred many times. V lost 5 bases and J 4 bases, leaving 9 bases between the germline ends. The CDR3 is 12 residues long. The germline V gene encodes CDR1 SGHTA and CDR2 FQGNSA.

The sample taken for sequencing was blood. The rearrangement uses TRBV7-2 and TRBJ2-7, with D unresolved. The clonotype comes from a woman of 80 years or more in good health. CDR3 region: CASSRYRYEQYF. The CDR3 bases are TGTGCCAGCAGCCGGTATAGGTACGAGCAGTACTTC.